A selection of T cell receptor beta chains follows, all from one sample in a study of T cell responses to AZD1222 COVID-19 vaccine. Data came from immunoSEQ multiplex PCR; TCRdb stores just in-frame clones and leaves some out. The sample holds some 39,000 clones, 90% seen once. Source: peripheral blood, taken 28 days after the second AZD1222 dose. These receptors were obtained from an adult who received the AZD1222 COVID-19 vaccine. Both conserved end residues are part of each CDR3. Each record gives: J gene, D gene, V gene, clone size, CDR3 protein, CDR3 DNA. D genes are given only for firm matches. Expanded clones are given a class, and other clones once, few, many or no size at all.

TRBJ2-1 TRBD1 TRBV7-2 once CASSSRQGYYNEQFF TGTGCCAGCAGCTCACGACAGGGCTACTACAATGAGCAGTTCTTC
TRBJ1-2 . TRBV4-1 . CASSHPALRNYGYTF TGCGCCAGCAGCCACCCGGCCCTCAGAAACTATGGCTACACCTTC
TRBJ1-1 . TRBV6-5 . CASTLDSSNFF TGTGCCAGCACCTTGGACAGTTCCAACTTCTTT
TRBJ1-4 . TRBV29-1 . CSVGGGNEKLFF TGCAGCGTTGGAGGGGGAAATGAAAAACTGTTTTTT
TRBJ2-2 . TRBV29-1 few CSVRTALGELFF TGCAGCGTTCGGACTGCTCTCGGGGAGCTGTTTTTT
TRBJ2-7 . TRBV5-1 . CASSLAVSYEQYF TGCGCCAGCAGCTTGGCAGTGAGCTACGAGCAGTACTTC
TRBJ2-7 . TRBV14 . CASSQGNRGTYEQYF TGTGCCAGCAGCCAAGGAAATAGGGGTACCTACGAGCAGTACTTC
TRBJ1-2 TRBD1 TRBV19 . CASSNRTGWGYTF TGTGCCAGTAGCAACCGGACAGGGTGGGGCTACACCTTC
TRBJ2-3 TRBD2 TRBV6-4 few CASSEGTSGGTDTQYF TGTGCCAGCAGTGAAGGGACTAGCGGGGGCACAGATACGCAGTATTTT
TRBJ1-3 TRBD1 TRBV30 . CAWSPGTGGSGNTIYF TGTGCCTGGAGTCCTGGGACAGGGGGATCTGGAAACACCATATATTTT
TRBJ2-7 TRBD1 TRBV6-5 . CASSQQGVESF TGTGCCAGCAGCCAACAGGGGGTTGAGTCCTTC
TRBJ1-1 . TRBV5-1 . CASSRQTANTEAFF TGCGCCAGCAGCAGACAGACAGCGAACACTGAAGCTTTCTTT
TRBJ1-3 TRBD1 TRBV4-3 . CASSQDAGGVGNTIYF TGCGCCAGCAGCCAAGACGCAGGGGGCGTCGGAAACACCATATATTTT
TRBJ1-4 . TRBV10-3 . CAISESIGVGEKLFF TGTGCCATCAGTGAGTCGATTGGTGTCGGTGAAAAACTGTTTTTT
TRBJ2-6 TRBD1 TRBV19 . CASSTLGQGRNVLTF TGTGCCAGTAGTACCCTAGGACAGGGTCGCAACGTCCTGACTTTC
TRBJ2-2 . TRBV29-1 . CSVTPGRDTGELFF TGCAGCGTTACTCCGGGACGGGACACCGGGGAGCTGTTTTTT